The 27 T cell receptor beta chains presented below share a single source sample, sequenced in a study of cytomegalovirus exposure and HLA in healthy donors. PCR was performed using 60 Vbeta and 13 Jbeta primers. Data came from immunoSEQ multiplex PCR; TCRdb stores just in-frame clones and leaves some out. The data contain roughly 160,000 clones, approximately 84% of them singletons. The specimen sequenced was PBMCs. These TCRs come from a young man in good health and CMV-seronegative.

The chain recombines TRBV7-6 with TRBJ1-2; tentative D call: TRBD1 (6 bases). The CDR3 is 16 residues long. CDR1 is SGHVS and CDR2 is FNYEAQ in the germline V gene. Trimming left V 5 bases short and J 0 bases short, with 16 bases between. The CDR3 reads CASSPQPRGANYGYTF. CDR3 DNA: TGTGCCAGCAGCCCCCAGCCCAGGGGAGCTAACTATGGCTACACCTTC. Supplemented by reference TRBV7-6 and TRBJ1-2, the full variable domain reads GAGVSQSPRYKVTKRGQDVALRCDPISGHVSLYWYRQALGQGPEFLTYFNYEAQQDKSGLPNDRFSAERPEGSISTLTIQRTEQRDSAMYRCASSPQPRGANYGYTFGSGTRLTVV.

The rearrangement uses TRBV4-1 and TRBJ2-7; possibly TRBD1 for D (7 bases). V lost 4 bases and J 2 bases, leaving 15 bases between the germline ends. Looked up from germline, CDR1 is MGHRA and CDR2 is YSYEKL. The CDR3 spans 15 residues. The CDR3, as DNA: TGCGCCAGCAGCCGACTCCAGGGGGGAGCCTACGAGCAGTACTTC. Translated: CASSRLQGGAYEQYF.

The gene calls are TRBV10-3 and TRBJ2-5; 8 bases are shared with TRBD1. This CDR3 has 13 amino acids. Germline CDR1 and CDR2: ENHRY and SYGVKD. Trimming took 4 bases from V and 6 from J; bases not matched to a gene: 4. This CDR3 is CAISGQGAKTQYF. The CDR3 region has the DNA TGTGCCATCAGTGGGCAGGGGGCGAAGACCCAGTACTTC.

J is TRBJ2-7 and V is TRBV5-1; 10 bases fit TRBD1. The V gene end was trimmed by 3 bases and the J gene end by 4 bases; junction bases not matched to a gene: 4. CDR3 length: 14 residues. CDR1 and CDR2 from the germline V gene are SGHRS and YFSETQ. This CDR3 reads CASSSRTGGYEQYF. CDR3 sequence (DNA): TGCGCCAGCAGCTCCCGGACAGGGGGGTACGAGCAGTACTTC.

The chain has TRBV27 and TRBJ1-5; the D gene is possibly TRBD1 (6 bases). Trimming removed 6 bases from V and 2 bases from J, with 11 bases in between. From germline, CDR1 is MNHEY and CDR2 SMNVEV (reference sequence). The CDR3 sequence is 14 residues long. CDR3 residues: CASRQGLGNQPQHF. CDR3 nucleotides: TGTGCCAGCAGACAGGGTTTGGGCAATCAGCCCCAGCATTTT.

The chain combines TRBV5-4 with TRBJ2-1, with 11 bases that match TRBD2. The CDR3 is made up of 16 amino acids. With 0 bases clipped from V and 5 bases from J, the junction kept 4 bases outside the gene matches. Germline-derived CDR1 and CDR2 are SGHNT and YYREEE (reference sequence). CDR3 loop: CASSLAVAGGDNEQFF. The CDR3 DNA reads as TGTGCCAGCAGCTTGGCGGTAGCGGGGGGGGACAATGAGCAGTTCTTC.

This chain connects TRBV28 to TRBJ1-2; 7 bases align to TRBD1. V was pared by 7 bases and J by 6 bases, with 5 bases of the junction left unmatched. Germline V gene lookup returns CDR1 MDHEN and CDR2 SYDVKM. The CDR3 has 12 residues. The CDR3 region has the DNA TGTGCCAGCACCGGGACAGCGCATGGCTACACCTTC. It yields the protein CASTGTAHGYTF.

This clone was recorded once. The chain carries TRBV5-5 and TRBJ1-4; D perhaps matches TRBD1 (6 bases). CDR1 is SGHKS and CDR2 is YYEKEE in the germline V gene (reference sequence). The CDR3 contains 20 residues. V shed 4 bases and J shed 3 bases, with 28 bases lying between them. This CDR3 reads CASSRGGQTGSPVSNEKLFF. The CDR3 nucleotides read TGTGCCAGCAGCCGGGGGGGGCAGACCGGGAGTCCGGTATCTAATGAAAAACTGTTTTTT.

V gene TRBV5-1 combines with J gene TRBJ2-7; no definite D call. V was trimmed by 6 bases and J by 2 bases, leaving 9 bases between them. Looked up from germline, CDR1 is SGHRS and CDR2 is YFSETQ. The CDR3 spans 12 residues. CDR3 residues: CASNGGTYEQYF. DNA for the CDR3: TGCGCCAGCAATGGCGGAACCTACGAGCAGTACTTC.

The chain recombines TRBV19 with TRBJ2-2; D is perhaps TRBD1 (5 bases). V was trimmed by 7 bases and J by 7 bases, leaving 16 bases between them. CDR1 is LNHDA, CDR2 SQIVND, per germline (reference sequence). The CDR3 has 14 amino acids. This chain's CDR3 is CASNLQADGGELFF. CDR3 in DNA: TGTGCCAGTAACTTACAGGCTGACGGCGGGGAGCTGTTTTTT. Together with reference TRBV19 and TRBJ2-2, the CDR3 gives the full variable domain: DGGITQSPKYLFRKEGQNVTLSCEQNLNHDAMYWYRQDPGQGLRLIYYSQIVNDFQKGDIAEGYSVSREKKESFPLTVTSAQKNPTAFYLCASNLQADGGELFFGEGSRLTVL.

J is TRBJ2-2 and V is TRBV2; 8 nucleotides match TRBD2. The germline V gene encodes CDR1 SNHLY and CDR2 FYNNEI. This CDR3 spans 15 amino acids. Trimming removed 7 bases from V and 6 bases from J; junction bases left unmatched: 10. The CDR3 region is CASTGGLAGSGELFF. The CDR3 bases are TGTGCCAGCACGGGAGGACTAGCAGGGTCCGGGGAGCTGTTTTTT.

The gene calls are TRBV19 and TRBJ2-1; 10 bases align to TRBD2. The ends lost 3 bases at V and 7 bases at J; junction bases unmatched: 9. There are 16 residues in the CDR3. Germline V gene data show CDR1 as LNHDA and CDR2 as SQIVND (reference sequence). CDR3 coding DNA: TGTGCCAGTAGTATTCAGGCTAGCGGGAGTCTGAATGAGCAGTTCTTC. Its translation is CASSIQASGSLNEQFF. Drawing the rest from reference TRBV19 and TRBJ2-1, the complete variable domain is DGGITQSPKYLFRKEGQNVTLSCEQNLNHDAMYWYRQDPGQGLRLIYYSQIVNDFQKGDIAEGYSVSREKKESFPLTVTSAQKNPTAFYLCASSIQASGSLNEQFFGPGTRLTVL.

This clone appeared once. J is TRBJ2-7 and V is TRBV5-1; no clear D. The CDR3 spans 15 residues. Germline V gives CDR1 SGHRS, CDR2 YFSETQ. The V end was cut by 2 bases, the J end by 0 bases, with 12 bases between. The CDR3 region has the DNA TGCGCCAGCAGCTTTTTAACAACAAGCTCCTACGAGCAGTACTTC. Protein sequence: CASSFLTTSSYEQYF.

V gene TRBV7-2 combines with J gene TRBJ1-2; 8 bases agree with TRBD1. J gave up 5 bases and V 1 base, and 6 bases lay outside the gene matches. Germline V CDR1 and CDR2: SGHTA, FQGNSA. This CDR3 is built from 15 residues. The CDR3 protein is CASSLGPGGRYGYTF. CDR3 nucleotides: TGTGCCAGCAGCTTAGGCCCAGGGGGCAGGTATGGCTACACCTTC.

A single count supports this clone. The chain has TRBV11-3 and TRBJ2-3, with 9 bases fitting TRBD2. With 5 bases clipped from V and 0 bases from J, the junction kept 3 bases outside the gene matches. This CDR3 has 15 residues. Germline V CDR1 and CDR2: SGHNT, YENEEA. CDR3 protein: CASSPGLASTDTQYF. The CDR3 nucleotides are TGTGCCAGCAGCCCGGGACTAGCAAGCACAGATACGCAGTATTTT.

The chain recombines TRBV30 with TRBJ1-1; D gene uncertain. The ends were cut back, 5 bases at V and 2 bases at J, with 12 bases in the middle. This CDR3 has 13 residues. Germline V gives CDR1 GTSNPN, CDR2 SVGIG (reference sequence). The CDR3 is CAWAPYINTEAFF. DNA for the CDR3: TGTGCCTGGGCCCCCTATATAAACACTGAAGCTTTCTTT.

In its sample, this clone was seen a few times. This chain's CDR3 is CASSPDEGLAGNEQFF. CDR3 nucleotides: TGCGCCAGCAGCCCCGACGAGGGACTAGCGGGTAATGAGCAGTTCTTC. The rearrangement uses TRBV5-1 and TRBJ2-1, with TRBD2 matching over 12 bases. This CDR3 spans 16 amino acids. V dropped 4 bases and J dropped 7; count of bases not matched to a gene: 9. CDR1 is SGHRS, CDR2 YFSETQ, per germline.

The chain recombines TRBV5-4 with TRBJ2-2, with 14 bases lining up with TRBD2. The CDR3 contains 19 residues. In germline, CDR1 is SGHNT, CDR2 YYREEE (reference sequence). Trimming took 0 bases from V and 0 from J; bases not matched to a gene: 4. Written as DNA, the CDR3 is TGTGCCAGCAGCTTGGCCCCGGGACTAGCGGGAGCGAACACCGGGGAGCTGTTTTTT. It codes for CASSLAPGLAGANTGELFF.

The genes are TRBV27 and TRBJ2-1, with 8 bases that match TRBD1. Germline CDR1 is MNHEY and CDR2 is SMNVEV (reference sequence). V shed 5 bases and J 10 bases; nucleotides not matched to a gene: 7. The CDR3 spans 13 residues. For the CDR3, the DNA is TGTGCCAGCAGTACCCTCTACAGGGGGGAGCAGTTCTTC. Translation: CASSTLYRGEQFF.

This chain links TRBV7-9 with TRBJ2-7, with unresolved D. This CDR3 contains 13 residues. The V gene lost 1 base and the J gene lost 1 base, with 5 bases spanning the gap. Germline V gene data show CDR1 as SEHNR and CDR2 as FQNEAQ (reference sequence). The CDR3 sequence is CASSLGVSYEQYF. CDR3 sequence (DNA): TGTGCCAGCAGCTTAGGTGTATCCTACGAGCAGTACTTC.

The chain combines TRBV6-1 with TRBJ2-7; D ambiguous. The germline V and J ends were trimmed by 2 bases and 0 bases, with 11 bases remaining between them. The CDR3 totals 15 residues. Per the germline V gene, CDR1 is MNHNS and CDR2 is SASEGT. The DNA of the CDR3 is TGTGCCAGCAGTGAATTCGACGGGTTCTCCTACGAGCAGTACTTC. Translated, it gives CASSEFDGFSYEQYF.

V usage is TRBV29-1 and J usage is TRBJ2-1; 7 nucleotides agree with TRBD2. The V segment lost 8 bases and the J segment 6 bases; nucleotides outside the gene matches: 10. This CDR3 spans 13 amino acids. Germline assignment: CDR1 SQVTM and CDR2 ANQGSEA. This chain's CDR3 is CSRSSGYTNEQFF. The CDR3 DNA sequence: TGCAGCCGTAGTAGCGGGTATACCAATGAGCAGTTCTTC.

This rearrangement joins TRBV5-1 to TRBJ2-2, with 8 nucleotides matching TRBD1. Looked up from germline, CDR1 is SGHRS and CDR2 is YFSETQ. The CDR3 sequence is 21 residues long. J gave up 6 bases and V 5 bases, and 27 bases lay outside the gene matches. The CDR3 DNA sequence: TGCGCCAGCAGTTCTAAAACCGGGACAGGCCTCAGAAGCAGGGGGGCCGGGGAGCTGTTTTTT. Translated: CASSSKTGTGLRSRGAGELFF.

This sequence joins TRBV5-5 and TRBJ2-7; D is ambiguous. This CDR3 comprises 14 residues. Per the germline V gene, CDR1 is SGHKS and CDR2 is YYEKEE (reference sequence). V lost 0 bases and J 3 bases, leaving 10 bases between the germline ends. The CDR3 bases are TGTGCCAGCAGCTTGGTACTCGGCGGCTACGAGCAGTACTTC. This translates into CASSLVLGGYEQYF.

The J gene is TRBJ2-3, the V gene TRBV9; D not resolved. The CDR3 consists of 16 residues. The germline V gene encodes CDR1 SGDLS and CDR2 YYNGEE. The V end lost 0 bases, the J end lost 1 base, and 12 bases lay between the germline ends. In nucleotides, the CDR3 is TGTGCCAGCAGCGTAGGCAGCAGCCGGGGCACAGATACGCAGTATTTT. Residues: CASSVGSSRGTDTQYF.

Notes on this clone: A read error may produce the germline difference seen at one junction end. This chain connects TRBV7-9 to TRBJ1-2; D unresolved. The CDR3 has 13 amino acids. CDR1 is SEHNR, CDR2 FQNEAQ, per germline (reference sequence). CDR3 protein: CSSSLEVSYGYTF. Here the CDR3 DNA reads TGTTCCAGCAGCTTAGAAGTCAGCTATGGCTACACCTTC.

Here the CDR3 reads CAGGTDGDEQYF. Written as DNA, the CDR3 is TGTGCCGGCGGGACAGACGGGGACGAGCAGTACTTC. The chain couples TRBV2 to TRBJ2-7; tentatively, D is TRBD1 (7 bases). V gave up 11 bases and J gave up 5 bases, with 16 bases separating them. Looked up from germline, CDR1 is SNHLY and CDR2 is FYNNEI. The length of the CDR3 is 12 residues.